This TCR beta chain came from a study of technical replicates of blood from a handful of donors. Germline CDR1 is MNHEY and CDR2 is SMNVEV (reference sequence). This CDR3 spans 14 amino acids. The V gene end was trimmed by 6 bases and the J gene end by 0 bases; junction bases not matched to a gene: 3. Generated by immunoSEQ multiplex PCR, the TCRdb table keeps only in-frame clones and is missing some. Here the sample spans 95,000 to 100,000 clones, around 95% being singletons. The sequenced sample consisted of T cells isolated from PBMCs. V is TRBV27 and J is TRBJ2-3, with TRBD1 matching 7 bases. The receptor was derived from a human donor in good health. CDR3: CASRDRPSTDTQYF. In DNA, the CDR3 is TGTGCCAGCAGGGACAGGCCTAGCACAGATACGCAGTATTTT.